Below are 11 T cell receptor beta chains sequenced from a single sample in a study of blood T cell repertoires in COVID-19. Measured with immunoSEQ multiplex PCR; TCRdb has only the in-frame clones, and not every one. The table records tens of thousands of clones, roughly 86% of them present only once. Sequencing was performed on peripheral blood. These receptors were obtained from a man aged 50-60 years with acute or convalescent COVID-19.

The rearrangement links TRBV5-1 to TRBJ2-7, with 9 bases aligning to TRBD1. With 4 bases clipped from V and 0 bases from J, the junction kept 5 bases outside the gene matches. This CDR3 contains 15 residues. CDR1 is SGHRS, CDR2 YFSETQ, per germline. The chain's CDR3 is CASSRGTGRSYEQYF. Written as DNA, the CDR3 is TGCGCCAGCAGCCGAGGGACAGGGCGCTCCTACGAGCAGTACTTC. Based on the CDR3 plus reference TRBV5-1 and TRBJ2-7, the full variable domain is KAGVTQTPRYLIKTRGQQVTLSCSPISGHRSVSWYQQTPGQGLQFLFEYFSETQRNKGNFPGRFSGRQFSNSRSEMNVSTLELGDSALYLCASSRGTGRSYEQYFGPGTRLTVT.

This chain joins TRBV24-1 and TRBJ2-7; a weak D match, TRBD1 (6 bases). CDR3 size: 16 residues. The V and J ends lost 4 bases and 3 bases respectively, with 18 bases between them. CDR1 is KGHDR, CDR2 SFDVKD, per germline. This CDR3 reads CATSDPSGDPFYEQYF. Written as DNA, the CDR3 is TGTGCCACCAGTGACCCCTCAGGGGATCCCTTCTACGAGCAGTACTTC.

The gene calls are TRBV4-2 and TRBJ1-2, with TRBD1 as a possible D gene (5 bases). This CDR3 contains 14 residues. Trimming stripped 0 bases from V and 7 bases from J, with 12 bases between. Germline CDR1 LGHNA, CDR2 YNFKEQ. The CDR3 nucleotides read TGTGCCAGCAGCCAAGATTCTGGGGGGTTTGGCTACACCTTC. Translated, it gives CASSQDSGGFGYTF.

The rearrangement joins TRBV5-1 to TRBJ2-1; 10 nucleotides match TRBD2. This CDR3 region has 19 residues. V shed 0 bases and J 0 bases; nucleotides not matched to a gene: 9. Germline CDR1 SGHRS, CDR2 YFSETQ. CDR3 DNA: TGCGCCAGCAGCTTGGGGCGGGCTAGCGGGGGAAGCTCCTACAATGAGCAGTTCTTC. Its protein is CASSLGRASGGSSYNEQFF.

The J gene is TRBJ2-2, the V gene TRBV3-1 (or the pseudogene TRBV3-2); maybe TRBD1 (5 bases). V was pared by 4 bases and J by 7 bases, with 10 bases between. Germline V gene lookup returns CDR1 LGHDT and CDR2 YNNKEL (reference sequence). The CDR3 length is 13 residues. This CDR3 reads CASSLRVVGELFF. The CDR3 DNA sequence: TGTGCCAGCAGCCTCAGGGTAGTCGGGGAGCTGTTTTTT.

This chain uses TRBV2 with TRBJ1-1, with a possible D match to TRBD1 (6 bases). This CDR3 has 14 amino acids. Germline assignment: CDR1 SNHLY and CDR2 FYNNEI. V dropped 4 bases and J dropped 3 bases, with 12 bases sitting between them. Here the CDR3 reads CASSVRGGDTEAFF. In DNA form, the CDR3 reads TGTGCCAGCAGTGTACGAGGGGGAGACACTGAAGCTTTCTTT.

This chain links TRBV2 with TRBJ1-2, with a tentative D call TRBD1 (6 bases). Trimming cost V 7 bases and J 8 bases, with 23 bases left between them. CDR1 SNHLY and CDR2 FYNNEI come from the germline V gene. The CDR3 is 15 residues long. The CDR3 nucleotides read TGTGCCAGCATCCCCAAGGGGGAACGTACGGGAGGCTACACCTTC. Its protein product is CASIPKGERTGGYTF.

The V and J genes are TRBV9 and TRBJ2-5, with 9 bases identical to TRBD2. Germline V gives CDR1 SGDLS, CDR2 YYNGEE. CDR3 length equals 14 residues. With 5 bases clipped from V and 3 bases from J, the junction kept 5 bases outside the gene matches. The chain's CDR3 is CASSAGLAEETQYF. Here the CDR3 DNA reads TGTGCCAGCAGTGCGGGACTAGCAGAAGAGACCCAGTACTTC.

The chain combines TRBV7-9 with TRBJ1-1, with 12 bases matching TRBD1. The V segment lost 6 bases and the J segment 5 bases; nucleotides outside the gene matches: 13. The CDR3 is made up of 17 amino acids. CDR1 is SEHNR and CDR2 is FQNEAQ in the germline V gene (reference sequence). CDR3 nucleotide sequence: TGTGCCAGCAGTAGGGGGACAGGGGGCTTTGGGAGTACTGAAGCTTTCTTT. This encodes CASSRGTGGFGSTEAFF.

The genes are TRBV29-1 and TRBJ2-5; TRBD2 is a possible D gene (6 bases). CDR3 size: 13 residues. CDR1 and CDR2 (germline): SQVTM, ANQGSEA. V lost 1 base and J 5 bases, leaving 11 bases between the germline ends. In nucleotides, the CDR3 is TGCAGCGTTGAAGGGGGAGGTCAGGAGACCCAGTACTTC. Amino acid sequence: CSVEGGGQETQYF.

The chain carries TRBV30 and TRBJ1-3, with D possibly TRBD1 on 6 matching bases. V lost 0 bases, J lost 4 bases, and 13 bases lay in between. Germline V gene lookup returns CDR1 GTSNPN and CDR2 SVGIG (reference sequence). This CDR3 is built from 15 residues. The CDR3 region is CAWSVGQGSGNTIYF. The CDR3 region has the DNA TGTGCCTGGAGTGTAGGGCAGGGGTCAGGAAACACCATATATTTT. The variable domain in full, with the rest retrieved from reference TRBV30 and TRBJ1-3, is SQTIHQWPATLVQPVGSPLSLECTVEGTSNPNLYWYRQAAGRGLQLLFYSVGIGQISSEVPQNLSASRPQDRQFILSSKKLLLSDSGFYLCAWSVGQGSGNTIYFGEGSWLTVV.